This T cell receptor beta chain was sequenced during a study of blood T cell repertoires in COVID-19. Study overall: Samples representing acute and convalescent COVID-19 were sourced from the United States, Italy and Spain. PBMCs, B-cell-depleted T cells, or T cells were the source of the cDNA or gDNA that made up the material.

In the original workflow: Reference gene primer amplification gave nucleated cell count estimates. Data came from immunoSEQ multiplex PCR; TCRdb stores just in-frame clones and leaves some out. The DNA gave D and trimming, while V, J and clone size come from that table. Of around 16,000 clones in the sample, roughly three quarters were seen once. Trimming left V 4 bases short and J 7 bases short, with 13 bases between. The germline V gene has CDR1 SGHAT and CDR2 FQDESV (reference sequence). This CDR3 is 14 amino acids long. Sequencing used peripheral blood. The sequence derives from a man in his 70s with active or convalescent COVID-19. The chain combines TRBV11-1 with TRBJ2-2; D possibly corresponds to TRBD2 (6 bases). DNA of the CDR3: TGTGCCAGCAGCTATCTGGAGGGGAACGGGGAGCTGTTTTTT. Residues: CASSYLEGNGELFF.